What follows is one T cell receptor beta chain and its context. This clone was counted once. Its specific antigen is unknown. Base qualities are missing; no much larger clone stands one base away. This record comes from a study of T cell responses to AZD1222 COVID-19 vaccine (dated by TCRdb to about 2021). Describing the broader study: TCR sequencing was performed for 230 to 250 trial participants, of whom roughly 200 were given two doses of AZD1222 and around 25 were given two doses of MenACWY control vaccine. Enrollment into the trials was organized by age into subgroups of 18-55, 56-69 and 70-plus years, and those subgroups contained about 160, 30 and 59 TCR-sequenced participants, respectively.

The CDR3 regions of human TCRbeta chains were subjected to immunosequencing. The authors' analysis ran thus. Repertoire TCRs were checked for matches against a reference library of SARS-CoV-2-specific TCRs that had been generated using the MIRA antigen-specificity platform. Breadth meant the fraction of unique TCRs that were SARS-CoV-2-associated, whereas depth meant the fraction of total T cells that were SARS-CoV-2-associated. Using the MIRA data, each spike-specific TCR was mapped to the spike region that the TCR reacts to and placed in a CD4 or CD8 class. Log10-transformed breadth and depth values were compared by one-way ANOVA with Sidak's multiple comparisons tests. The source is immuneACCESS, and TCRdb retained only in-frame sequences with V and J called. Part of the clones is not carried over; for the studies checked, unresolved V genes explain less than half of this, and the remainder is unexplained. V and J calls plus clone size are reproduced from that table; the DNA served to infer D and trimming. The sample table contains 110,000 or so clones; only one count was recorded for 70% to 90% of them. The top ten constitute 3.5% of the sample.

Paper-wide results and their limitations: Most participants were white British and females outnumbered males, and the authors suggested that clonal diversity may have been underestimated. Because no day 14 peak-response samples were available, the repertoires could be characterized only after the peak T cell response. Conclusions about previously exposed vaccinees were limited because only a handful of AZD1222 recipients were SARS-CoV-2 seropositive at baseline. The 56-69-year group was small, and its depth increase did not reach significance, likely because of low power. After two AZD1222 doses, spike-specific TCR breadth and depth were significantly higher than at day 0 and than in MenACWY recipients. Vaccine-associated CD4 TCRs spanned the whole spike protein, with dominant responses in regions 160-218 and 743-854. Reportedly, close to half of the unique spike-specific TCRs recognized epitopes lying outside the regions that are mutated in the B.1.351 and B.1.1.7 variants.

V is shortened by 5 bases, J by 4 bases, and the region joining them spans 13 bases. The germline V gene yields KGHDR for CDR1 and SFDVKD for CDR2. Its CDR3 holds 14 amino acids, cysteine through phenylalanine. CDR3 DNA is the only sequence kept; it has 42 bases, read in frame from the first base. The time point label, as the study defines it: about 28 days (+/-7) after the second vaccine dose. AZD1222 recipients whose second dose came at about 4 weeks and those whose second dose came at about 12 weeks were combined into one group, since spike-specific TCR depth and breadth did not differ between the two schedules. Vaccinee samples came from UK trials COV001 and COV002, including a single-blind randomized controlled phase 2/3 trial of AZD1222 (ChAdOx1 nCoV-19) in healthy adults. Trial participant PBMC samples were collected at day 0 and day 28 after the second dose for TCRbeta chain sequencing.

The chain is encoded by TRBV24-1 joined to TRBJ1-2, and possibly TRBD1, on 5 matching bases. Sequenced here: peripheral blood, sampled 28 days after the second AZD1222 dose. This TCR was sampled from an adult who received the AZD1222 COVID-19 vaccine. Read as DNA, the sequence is TGTGCCACCAGTGGATCGACAGCCATCTATGGCTACACCTTC. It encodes CATSGSTAIYGYTF.